A selection of T cell receptor beta chains follows, all from one sample in a study of follicular helper T cells after annual influenza vaccination. The assay was immunoSEQ multiplex PCR, and TCRdb's table has in-frame clones only and misses some. The data hold 9,000 to 10,000 clones, with 80% to 90% observed a single time. Material: CXCR5+ CD38- circulating T follicular helper cells from blood, obtained on the day of influenza vaccination. These TCRs come from an adult who received the influenza vaccine. The CDR3 runs from the conserved cysteine through the conserved F or W. Fields, in order: V gene, CDR3 length, J gene, D gene, clone size, CDR3 protein, CDR3 DNA. A D gene is named only where the DNA matches it firmly. Clone size is stated in some rows and not others, as once, few, many or a class when expanded.

V gene: TRBV5-6; CDR3 length: 19; J gene: TRBJ2-7; D gene: TRBD1; clone size: .; CDR3 protein: CASSLARTDRGLFSYEQYF; CDR3 DNA: TGTGCCAGCAGCTTGGCTCGAACGGACAGGGGGTTATTCTCCTACGAGCAGTACTTC
V gene: TRBV30; CDR3 length: 13; J gene: TRBJ2-3; D gene: .; clone size: once; CDR3 protein: CAWNPGYTDTQYF; CDR3 DNA: TGTGCCTGGAACCCGGGCTACACAGATACGCAGTATTTT
V gene: TRBV7-8; CDR3 length: 18; J gene: TRBJ2-1; D gene: TRBD2; clone size: .; CDR3 protein: CASSLVMASGEWVNEQFF; CDR3 DNA: TGTGCCAGCAGCTTAGTAATGGCTAGCGGGGAGTGGGTGAATGAGCAGTTCTTC
V gene: TRBV7-8; CDR3 length: 13; J gene: TRBJ1-6; D gene: .; clone size: few; CDR3 protein: CASSYQDSSPLHF; CDR3 DNA: TGTGCCAGCAGTTATCAGGATTCCTCACCCCTCCACTTT
V gene: TRBV30; CDR3 length: 13; J gene: TRBJ1-5; D gene: .; clone size: .; CDR3 protein: CAWGTGEGQPQHF; CDR3 DNA: TGTGCCTGGGGCACAGGAGAGGGTCAGCCCCAGCATTTT
V gene: TRBV2; CDR3 length: 15; J gene: TRBJ1-1; D gene: TRBD1; clone size: .; CDR3 protein: CASLQGAEMNTEAFF; CDR3 DNA: TGTGCCAGCCTCCAGGGGGCTGAAATGAACACTGAAGCTTTCTTT
V gene: TRBV6-6; CDR3 length: 13; J gene: TRBJ2-3; D gene: .; clone size: .; CDR3 protein: CASSSLNPDTQYF; CDR3 DNA: TGTGCCAGCAGTTCTTTAAACCCGGATACGCAGTATTTT
V gene: TRBV6-5; CDR3 length: 13; J gene: TRBJ1-1; D gene: .; clone size: once; CDR3 protein: CASRGGVGAEAFF; CDR3 DNA: TGTGCCAGCAGGGGTGGGGTGGGGGCTGAAGCTTTCTTT
V gene: TRBV5-1; CDR3 length: 18; J gene: TRBJ2-1; D gene: TRBD2; clone size: .; CDR3 protein: CASSLVPVMAGGTFEQFF; CDR3 DNA: TGCGCCAGCAGCTTGGTCCCCGTGATGGCGGGGGGGACGTTTGAGCAGTTCTTC
V gene: TRBV19; CDR3 length: 16; J gene: TRBJ2-3; D gene: TRBD2; clone size: once; CDR3 protein: CASSIIIAGGVDTQYF; CDR3 DNA: TGTGCCAGTAGTATAATAATAGCGGGGGGAGTTGATACGCAGTATTTT
V gene: TRBV6-1; CDR3 length: 14; J gene: TRBJ1-6; D gene: .; clone size: few; CDR3 protein: CASSEAITVAPLHF; CDR3 DNA: TGTGCCAGCAGTGAAGCTATTACTGTGGCACCCCTCCACTTT
V gene: TRBV7-9; CDR3 length: 11; J gene: TRBJ1-5; D gene: .; clone size: few; CDR3 protein: CASSSTGAQHF; CDR3 DNA: TGTGCCAGCAGCTCGACAGGCGCCCAGCATTTT
V gene: TRBV4-3; CDR3 length: 16; J gene: TRBJ2-3; D gene: TRBD2; clone size: .; CDR3 protein: CASSQGTSGHGDTQYF; CDR3 DNA: TGCGCCAGCAGCCAAGGAACTAGCGGACATGGGGATACGCAGTATTTT
V gene: TRBV7-9; CDR3 length: 15; J gene: TRBJ2-1; D gene: TRBD2; clone size: .; CDR3 protein: CASTRTSGGVNEQFF; CDR3 DNA: TGTGCCAGCACCAGAACTAGCGGGGGAGTCAATGAGCAGTTCTTC
V gene: TRBV6-5; CDR3 length: 12; J gene: TRBJ2-1; D gene: .; clone size: .; CDR3 protein: CASSSPGNEQFF; CDR3 DNA: TGTGCCAGCAGTTCACCCGGGAATGAGCAGTTCTTC
V gene: TRBV7-9; CDR3 length: 15; J gene: TRBJ1-4; D gene: .; clone size: .; CDR3 protein: CASSLATGEGEKLFF; CDR3 DNA: TGTGCCAGCAGCTTAGCGACGGGGGAAGGGGAAAAACTGTTTTTT
V gene: TRBV5-4; CDR3 length: 15; J gene: TRBJ2-7; D gene: TRBD2; clone size: .; CDR3 protein: CASSLGSGGSYEQYF; CDR3 DNA: TGTGCCAGCAGCTTAGGTAGCGGGGGCTCCTACGAGCAGTACTTC
V gene: TRBV18; CDR3 length: 13; J gene: TRBJ2-2; D gene: .; clone size: .; CDR3 protein: CASSSNTLGELFF; CDR3 DNA: TGTGCCAGCTCATCCAACACCCTCGGGGAGCTGTTTTTT
V gene: TRBV18; CDR3 length: 14; J gene: TRBJ1-5; D gene: .; clone size: .; CDR3 protein: CASSPTRGDQPQHF; CDR3 DNA: TGTGCCAGCTCACCAACGAGGGGCGATCAGCCCCAGCATTTT
V gene: TRBV18; CDR3 length: 14; J gene: TRBJ2-7; D gene: TRBD2; clone size: .; CDR3 protein: CASSLAGDIYEQYF; CDR3 DNA: TGTGCCAGCTCACTAGCGGGGGATATCTACGAGCAGTACTTC
V gene: TRBV5-6; CDR3 length: 15; J gene: TRBJ2-2; D gene: TRBD2; clone size: .; CDR3 protein: CASSLGSGGTGELFF; CDR3 DNA: TGTGCCAGCAGCTTGGGGAGCGGGGGCACCGGGGAGCTGTTTTTT
V gene: TRBV4-2; CDR3 length: 15; J gene: TRBJ1-2; D gene: TRBD1; clone size: .; CDR3 protein: CASSARQGGGYGYTF; CDR3 DNA: TGTGCCAGCAGCGCTCGACAGGGCGGGGGCTATGGCTACACCTTC
V gene: TRBV5-3; CDR3 length: 14; J gene: TRBJ2-7; D gene: TRBD1; clone size: .; CDR3 protein: CASSTGTGDLPQYF; CDR3 DNA: TGTGCCAGCAGCACCGGGACAGGAGATTTGCCACAGTACTTC
V gene: TRBV4-3; CDR3 length: 14; J gene: TRBJ2-1; D gene: TRBD2; clone size: .; CDR3 protein: CASSRGVAGTEQFF; CDR3 DNA: TGCGCCAGCTCCAGAGGGGTAGCGGGCACTGAGCAGTTCTTC
V gene: TRBV6-1; CDR3 length: 16; J gene: TRBJ1-3; D gene: .; clone size: once; CDR3 protein: CASSASLVNSGNTIYF; CDR3 DNA: TGTGCCAGCAGTGCCTCCCTAGTTAACTCTGGAAACACCATATATTTT
V gene: TRBV5-3; CDR3 length: 16; J gene: TRBJ2-1; D gene: .; clone size: .; CDR3 protein: CARSLWGALSYNEQFF; CDR3 DNA: TGTGCCAGAAGCTTGTGGGGGGCCCTCTCCTACAATGAGCAGTTCTTC
V gene: TRBV14; CDR3 length: 15; J gene: TRBJ2-3; D gene: TRBD2; clone size: .; CDR3 protein: CASSQITGGPDTQYF; CDR3 DNA: TGTGCCAGCAGCCAAATTACGGGGGGGCCAGATACGCAGTATTTT
V gene: TRBV19; CDR3 length: 15; J gene: TRBJ1-1; D gene: .; clone size: .; CDR3 protein: CASRPDRASNTEAFF; CDR3 DNA: TGTGCCAGTAGGCCAGACAGAGCCTCCAACACTGAAGCTTTCTTT
V gene: TRBV9; CDR3 length: 16; J gene: TRBJ2-1; D gene: .; clone size: .; CDR3 protein: CASSAPPSATYNEQFF; CDR3 DNA: TGTGCCAGCAGCGCCCCACCTAGCGCCACCTACAATGAGCAGTTCTTC
V gene: TRBV6-1; CDR3 length: 16; J gene: TRBJ1-6; D gene: .; clone size: .; CDR3 protein: CASSERLSSYNSPLHF; CDR3 DNA: TGTGCCAGCAGTGAACGTTTGTCCTCCTATAATTCACCCCTCCACTTT
V gene: TRBV30; CDR3 length: 16; J gene: TRBJ2-2; D gene: .; clone size: .; CDR3 protein: CAWSLGVGGLSGELFF; CDR3 DNA: TGTGCCTGGAGTTTGGGCGTTGGAGGGCTGAGCGGGGAGCTGTTTTTT
V gene: TRBV9; CDR3 length: 14; J gene: TRBJ1-2; D gene: .; clone size: .; CDR3 protein: CASKPGTTNYGYTF; CDR3 DNA: TGTGCCAGCAAACCCGGGACAACAAACTATGGCTACACCTTC
V gene: TRBV30; CDR3 length: 11; J gene: TRBJ1-2; D gene: .; clone size: .; CDR3 protein: CAWSRGYGYTF; CDR3 DNA: TGTGCCTGGAGTAGGGGCTATGGCTACACCTTC
V gene: TRBV7-8; CDR3 length: 16; J gene: TRBJ2-7; D gene: .; clone size: .; CDR3 protein: CASSLNTGPSIYEQYF; CDR3 DNA: TGTGCCAGCAGCTTAAACACAGGGCCCTCAATCTACGAGCAGTACTTC